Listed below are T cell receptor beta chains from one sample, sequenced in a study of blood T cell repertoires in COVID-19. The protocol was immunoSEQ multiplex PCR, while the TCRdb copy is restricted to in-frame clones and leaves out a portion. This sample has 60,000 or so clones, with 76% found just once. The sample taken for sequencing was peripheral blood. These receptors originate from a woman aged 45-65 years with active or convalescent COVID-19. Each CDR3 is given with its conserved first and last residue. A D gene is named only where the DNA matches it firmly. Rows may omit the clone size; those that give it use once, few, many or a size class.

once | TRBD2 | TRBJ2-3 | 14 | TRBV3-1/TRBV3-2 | TGTGCCAGCAGCTGGCGGGGAGGGTATGATACGCAGTATTTT | CASSWRGGYDTQYF
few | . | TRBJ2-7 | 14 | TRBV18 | TGTGCCAGCTCACCGTCCAGAGCCCGGGGGGAGCAGTACTTC | CASSPSRARGEQYF
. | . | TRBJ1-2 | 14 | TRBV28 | TGTGCCAGCAGTCCATCACCAGGGTCCTATGGCTACACCTTC | CASSPSPGSYGYTF
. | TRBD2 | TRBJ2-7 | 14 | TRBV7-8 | TGTGCCAGCAGCTTCGGCGGGGGCTCCTACGAGCAGTACTTC | CASSFGGGSYEQYF
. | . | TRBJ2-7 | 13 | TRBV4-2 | TGTGCCAGCAGCCACGGGTCGAACTACGAGCAGTACTTC | CASSHGSNYEQYF
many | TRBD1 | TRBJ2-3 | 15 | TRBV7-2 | TGTGCCAGCAGCCCAGACAGGGGTAACACAGATACGCAGTATTTT | CASSPDRGNTDTQYF
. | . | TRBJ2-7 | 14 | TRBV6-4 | TGTGCCAGCACCTTACGGGACTGGGAATACGAGCAGTACTTC | CASTLRDWEYEQYF
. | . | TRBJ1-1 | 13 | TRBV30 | TGTGCCTGGACCCTGGGGGGGAACACTGAAGCTTTCTTT | CAWTLGGNTEAFF
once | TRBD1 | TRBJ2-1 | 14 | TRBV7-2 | TGTGCCAGCAGCTCTAGACAGGGTATGAATGAGCAGTTCTTC | CASSSRQGMNEQFF
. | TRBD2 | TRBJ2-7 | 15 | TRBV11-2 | TGTGCCAGCGTAAGGGGGCGGGAGGGTTCCTACGAGCAGTACTTC | CASVRGREGSYEQYF
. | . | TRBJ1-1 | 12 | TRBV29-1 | TGCAGCGCTCACGACAGTTACACTGAAGCTTTCTTT | CSAHDSYTEAFF
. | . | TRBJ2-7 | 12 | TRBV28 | TGTGCCAGCCTCTCGGGGCCCGGGACTCCGTACTTC | CASLSGPGTPYF
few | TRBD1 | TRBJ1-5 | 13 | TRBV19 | TGTGCCATCGACAGGGGTTACAATCAGCCCCAGCATTTT | CAIDRGYNQPQHF
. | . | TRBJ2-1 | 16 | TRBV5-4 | TGTGCCAGCAGCCGAGGAGGGAGAGGCTCCTACAATGAGCAGTTCTTC | CASSRGGRGSYNEQFF
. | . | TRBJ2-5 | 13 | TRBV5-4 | TGTGCCAGCAGCTTAGGGGGGGCGGAGACCCAGTACTTC | CASSLGGAETQYF
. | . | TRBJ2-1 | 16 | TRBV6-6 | TGTGCCAGCAGTAAAACGGGGGTCCGGGGCACCGGGGAGCAGTTCTTC | CASSKTGVRGTGEQFF
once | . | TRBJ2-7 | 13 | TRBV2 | TGTGCCAGCAGTGAAGCGGGGCGGAACGAGCAGTACTTC | CASSEAGRNEQYF
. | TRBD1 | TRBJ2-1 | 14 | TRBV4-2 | TGTGCCAGCGGAACCGGGACAGGGGGCGATGAGCAGTTCTTC | CASGTGTGGDEQFF
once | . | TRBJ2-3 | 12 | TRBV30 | TGTGCCTGGAGTGTTAGAGGAGATACGCAGTATTTT | CAWSVRGDTQYF
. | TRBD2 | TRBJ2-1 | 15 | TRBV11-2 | TGTGCCAGCAGCTTTCTTAGCGGGGTATACAATGAGCAGTTCTTC | CASSFLSGVYNEQFF
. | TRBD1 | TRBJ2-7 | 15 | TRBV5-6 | TGTGCCAGCAGCTTGACCGGACAGGGGGCCTACGAGCAGTACTTC | CASSLTGQGAYEQYF
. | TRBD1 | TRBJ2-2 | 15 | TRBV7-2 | TGTGCCAGCAGCCAGGGGGCAGCGAACACCGGGGAGCTGTTTTTT | CASSQGAANTGELFF
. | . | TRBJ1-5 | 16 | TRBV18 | TGTGCCAGCTCACCGAGAGGGCCTGGTGGGCATCAGCCCCAGCATTTT | CASSPRGPGGHQPQHF
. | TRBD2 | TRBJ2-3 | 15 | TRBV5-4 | TGTGCCAGCAGCGCTGTAGCGGGAGGCACAGATACGCAGTATTTT | CASSAVAGGTDTQYF
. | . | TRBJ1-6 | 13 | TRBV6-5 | TGTGCCAGCAGCTCGTCGGGGGACTCACCCCTCCACTTT | CASSSSGDSPLHF
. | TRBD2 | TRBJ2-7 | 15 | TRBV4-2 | TGTGCCAGCAGCCCAACTGCGGGGGGATTCTACGAGCAGTACTTC | CASSPTAGGFYEQYF
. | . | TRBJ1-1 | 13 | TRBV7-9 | TGTGCCAGCAGCAGGGCCAGGAACACTGAAGCTTTCTTT | CASSRARNTEAFF
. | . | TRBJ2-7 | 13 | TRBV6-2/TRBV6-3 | TGTGCCAGCAGTCTGTCGGGATGGTCCGAGCAGTACTTC | CASSLSGWSEQYF
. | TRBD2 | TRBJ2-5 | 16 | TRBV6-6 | TGTGCCAGCAGCCCCCCAAGCGGGAGTTACCAAGAGACCCAGTACTTC | CASSPPSGSYQETQYF
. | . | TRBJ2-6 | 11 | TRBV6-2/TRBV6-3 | TGTGCCAGCAGCAACACCAACGTCCTGACTTTC | CASSNTNVLTF
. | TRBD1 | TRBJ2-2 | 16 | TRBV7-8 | TGTGCCAGCAGCTTAGTCGCGACAGGGCTTACCGGGGAGCTGTTTTTT | CASSLVATGLTGELFF